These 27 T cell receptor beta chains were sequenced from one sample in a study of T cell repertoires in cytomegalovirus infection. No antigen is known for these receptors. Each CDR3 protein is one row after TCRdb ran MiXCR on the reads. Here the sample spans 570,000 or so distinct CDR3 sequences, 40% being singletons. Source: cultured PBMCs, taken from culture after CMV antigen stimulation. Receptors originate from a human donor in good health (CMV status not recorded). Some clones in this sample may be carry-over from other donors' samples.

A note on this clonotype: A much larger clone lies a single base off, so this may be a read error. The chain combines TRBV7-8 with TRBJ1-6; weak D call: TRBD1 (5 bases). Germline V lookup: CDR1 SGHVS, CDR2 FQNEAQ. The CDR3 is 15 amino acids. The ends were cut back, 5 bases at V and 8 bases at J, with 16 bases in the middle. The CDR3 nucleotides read TGTGCCAGCAGCGGGATTGTGGGGGTGGATTCACCCCTCCACTTT. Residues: CASSGIVGVDSPLHF.

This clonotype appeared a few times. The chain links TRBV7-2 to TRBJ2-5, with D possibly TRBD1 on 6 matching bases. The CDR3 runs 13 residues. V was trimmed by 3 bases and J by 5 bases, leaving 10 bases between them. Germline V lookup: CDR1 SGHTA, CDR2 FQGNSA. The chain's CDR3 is CASSFHREETQYF. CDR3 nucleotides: TGTGCCAGCAGCTTCCACAGGGAGGAGACCCAGTACTTC. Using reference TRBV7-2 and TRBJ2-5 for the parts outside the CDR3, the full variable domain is GAGVSQSPSNKVTEKGKDVELRCDPISGHTALYWYRQSLGQGLEFLIYFQGNSAPDKSGLPSDRFSAERTGGSVSTLTIQRTQQEDSAVYLCASSFHREETQYFGPGTRLLVL.

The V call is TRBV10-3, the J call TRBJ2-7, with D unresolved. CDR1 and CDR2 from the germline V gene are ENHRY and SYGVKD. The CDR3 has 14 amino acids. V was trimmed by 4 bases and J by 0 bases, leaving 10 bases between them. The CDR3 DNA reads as TGTGCCATCAGTGCCTCGGCGAGCTCCTACGAGCAGTACTTC. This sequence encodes CAISASASSYEQYF.

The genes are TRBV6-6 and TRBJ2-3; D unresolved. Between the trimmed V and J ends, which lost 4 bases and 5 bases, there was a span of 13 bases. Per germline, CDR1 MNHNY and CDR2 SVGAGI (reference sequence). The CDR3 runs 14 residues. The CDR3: CASSSEPVGDTQYF. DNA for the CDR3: TGTGCCAGCAGTTCGGAGCCCGTCGGAGATACGCAGTATTTT.

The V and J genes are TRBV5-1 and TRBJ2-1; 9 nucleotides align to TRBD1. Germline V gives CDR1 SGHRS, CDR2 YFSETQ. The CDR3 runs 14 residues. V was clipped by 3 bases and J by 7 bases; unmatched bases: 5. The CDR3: CASSYGQGINEQFF. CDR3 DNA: TGCGCCAGCAGCTACGGACAGGGGATTAATGAGCAGTTCTTC.

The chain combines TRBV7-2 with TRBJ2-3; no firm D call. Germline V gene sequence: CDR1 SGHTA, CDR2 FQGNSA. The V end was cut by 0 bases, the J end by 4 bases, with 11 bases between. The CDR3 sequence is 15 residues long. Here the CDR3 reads CASSLAGSGADTQYF. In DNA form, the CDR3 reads TGTGCCAGCAGCTTAGCGGGGTCGGGCGCAGATACGCAGTATTTT. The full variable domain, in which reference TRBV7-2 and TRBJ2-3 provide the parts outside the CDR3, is GAGVSQSPSNKVTEKGKDVELRCDPISGHTALYWYRQSLGQGLEFLIYFQGNSAPDKSGLPSDRFSAERTGGSVSTLTIQRTQQEDSAVYLCASSLAGSGADTQYFGPGTRLTVL.

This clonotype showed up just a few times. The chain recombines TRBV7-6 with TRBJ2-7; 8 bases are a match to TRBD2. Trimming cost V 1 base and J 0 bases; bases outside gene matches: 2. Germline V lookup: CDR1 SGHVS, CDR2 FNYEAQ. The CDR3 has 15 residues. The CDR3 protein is CASSLGLARSYEQYF. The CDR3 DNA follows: TGTGCCAGCAGCTTAGGACTAGCGCGCTCCTACGAGCAGTACTTC.

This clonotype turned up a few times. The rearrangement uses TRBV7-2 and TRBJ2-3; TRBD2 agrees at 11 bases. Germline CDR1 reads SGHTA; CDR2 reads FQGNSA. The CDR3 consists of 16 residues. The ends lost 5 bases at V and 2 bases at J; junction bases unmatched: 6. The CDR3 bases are TGTGCCAGCAGCCAGTTAGCGGGAGGGATCACAGATACGCAGTATTTT. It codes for CASSQLAGGITDTQYF.

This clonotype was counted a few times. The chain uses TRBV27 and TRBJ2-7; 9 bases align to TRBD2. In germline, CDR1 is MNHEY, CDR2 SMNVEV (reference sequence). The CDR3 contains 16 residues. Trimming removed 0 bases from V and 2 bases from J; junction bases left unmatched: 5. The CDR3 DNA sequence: TGTGCCAGCAGTTTATCGGCTAGCGGGGTGACCTACGAGCAGTACTTC. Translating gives CASSLSASGVTYEQYF.

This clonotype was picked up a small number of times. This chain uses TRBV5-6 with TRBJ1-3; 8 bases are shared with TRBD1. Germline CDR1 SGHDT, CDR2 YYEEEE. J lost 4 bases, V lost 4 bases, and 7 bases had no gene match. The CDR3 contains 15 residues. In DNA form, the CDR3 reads TGTGCCAGCAGCGATACGACAGGGGCGGGAAACACCATATATTTT. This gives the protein CASSDTTGAGNTIYF.

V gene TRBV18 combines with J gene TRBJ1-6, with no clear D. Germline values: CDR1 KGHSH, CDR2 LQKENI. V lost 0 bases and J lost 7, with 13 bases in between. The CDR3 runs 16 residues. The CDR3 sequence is CASSPPKDGPNSPLHF. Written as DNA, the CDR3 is TGTGCCAGCTCACCACCGAAAGACGGACCAAATTCACCCCTCCACTTT.

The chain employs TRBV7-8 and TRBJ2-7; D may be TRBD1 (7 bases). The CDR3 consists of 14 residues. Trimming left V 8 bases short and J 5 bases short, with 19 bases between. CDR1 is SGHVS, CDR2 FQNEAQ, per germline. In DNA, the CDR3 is TGTGCCAGCGCCAATCCCAGGGGGGCCGACGAGCAGTACTTC. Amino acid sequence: CASANPRGADEQYF.

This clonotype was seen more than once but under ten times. This chain's CDR3 is CASGPGTSVGNEQFF. The CDR3 coding sequence is TGTGCCAGCGGGCCGGGGACGAGCGTAGGAAATGAGCAGTTCTTC. The chain joins TRBV7-2 to TRBJ2-1; D could derive from TRBD1 or TRBD2 (5 bases each). This CDR3 has 15 residues. The germline gives CDR1 SGHTA, CDR2 FQGNSA. Deletions cut 8 bases from V and 7 bases from J, with 21 bases between.

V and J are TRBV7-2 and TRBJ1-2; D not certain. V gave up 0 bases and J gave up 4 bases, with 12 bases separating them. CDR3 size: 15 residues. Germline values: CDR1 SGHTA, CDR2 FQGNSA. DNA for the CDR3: TGTGCCAGCAGCTTAGCGCTCGGAGGGCTCTATGGCTACACCTTC. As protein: CASSLALGGLYGYTF.

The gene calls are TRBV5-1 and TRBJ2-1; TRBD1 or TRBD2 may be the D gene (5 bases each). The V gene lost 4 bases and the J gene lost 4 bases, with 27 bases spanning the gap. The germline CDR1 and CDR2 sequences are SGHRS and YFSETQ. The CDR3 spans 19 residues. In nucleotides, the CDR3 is TGCGCCAGCAGCGGGATTGGGGGACGAAGAGAGCTCCTGTACAATGAGCAGTTCTTC. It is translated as CASSGIGGRRELLYNEQFF.

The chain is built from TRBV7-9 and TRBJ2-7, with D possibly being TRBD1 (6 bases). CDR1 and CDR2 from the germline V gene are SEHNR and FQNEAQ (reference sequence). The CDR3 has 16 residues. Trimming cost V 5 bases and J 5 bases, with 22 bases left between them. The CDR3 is CASSPKVAGVVHEQYF. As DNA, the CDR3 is TGTGCCAGCAGCCCGAAGGTTGCAGGGGTTGTCCACGAGCAGTACTTC. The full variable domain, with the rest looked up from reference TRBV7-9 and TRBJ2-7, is DTGVSQNPRHKITKRGQNVTFRCDPISEHNRLYWYRQTLGQGPEFLTYFQNEAQLEKSRLLSDRFSAERPKGSFSTLEIQRTEQGDSAMYLCASSPKVAGVVHEQYFGPGTRLTVT.

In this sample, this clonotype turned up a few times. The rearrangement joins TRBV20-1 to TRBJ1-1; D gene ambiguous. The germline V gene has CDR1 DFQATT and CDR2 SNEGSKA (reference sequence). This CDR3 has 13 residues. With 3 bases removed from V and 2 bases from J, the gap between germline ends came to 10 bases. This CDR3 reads CSARFTENTEAFF. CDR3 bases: TGCAGTGCTAGGTTCACGGAAAACACTGAAGCTTTCTTT.

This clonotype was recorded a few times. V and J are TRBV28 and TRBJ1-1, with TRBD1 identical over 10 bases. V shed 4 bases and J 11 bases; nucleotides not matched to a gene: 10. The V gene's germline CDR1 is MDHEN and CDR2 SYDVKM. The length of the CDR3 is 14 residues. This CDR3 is CASSSGGTGVRAFF. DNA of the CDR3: TGTGCCAGCAGTTCCGGCGGGACAGGGGTGCGGGCTTTCTTT.

The DNA of the CDR3 is TGTGCCAGCAGGGACAGGGTTGTTGGTCAGCCCCAGCATTTT. This sequence encodes CASRDRVVGQPQHF. The chain recombines TRBV2 with TRBJ1-5; 8 nucleotides align to TRBD1. Germline V gene data show CDR1 as SNHLY and CDR2 as FYNNEI. The CDR3 is 14 residues long. V trimming: 6 bases; J trimming: 6 bases; junction bases outside the gene matches: 7. Looking up the rest from reference TRBV2 and TRBJ1-5 gives the full variable domain: EPEVTQTPSHQVTQMGQEVILRCVPISNHLYFYWYRQILGQKVEFLVSFYNNEISEKSEIFDDQFSVERPDGSNFTLKIRSTKLEDSAMYFCASRDRVVGQPQHFGDGTRLSIL.

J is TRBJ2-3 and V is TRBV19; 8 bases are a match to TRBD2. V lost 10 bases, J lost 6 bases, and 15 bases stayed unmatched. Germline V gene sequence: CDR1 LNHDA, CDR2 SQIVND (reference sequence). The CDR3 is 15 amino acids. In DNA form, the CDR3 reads TGTGCCACCGCGGGGGGCGCGATGGGGGCCGATACGCAGTATTTT. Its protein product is CATAGGAMGADTQYF.

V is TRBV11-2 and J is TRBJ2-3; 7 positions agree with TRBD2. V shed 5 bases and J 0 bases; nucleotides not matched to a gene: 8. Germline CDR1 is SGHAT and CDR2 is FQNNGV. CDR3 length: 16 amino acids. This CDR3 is CASSLGRGRSTDTQYF. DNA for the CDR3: TGTGCCAGCAGCCTCGGGCGGGGGAGGAGCACAGATACGCAGTATTTT. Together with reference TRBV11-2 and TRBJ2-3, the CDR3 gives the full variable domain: EAGVAQSPRYKIIEKRQSVAFWCNPISGHATLYWYQQILGQGPKLLIQFQNNGVVDDSQLPKDRFSAERLKGVDSTLKIQPAKLEDSAVYLCASSLGRGRSTDTQYFGPGTRLTVL.

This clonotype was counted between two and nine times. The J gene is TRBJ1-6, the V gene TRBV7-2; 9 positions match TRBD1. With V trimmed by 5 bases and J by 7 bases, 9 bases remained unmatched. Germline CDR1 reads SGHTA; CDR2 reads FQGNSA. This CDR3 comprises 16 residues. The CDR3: CASSPGQGFTNSPLHF. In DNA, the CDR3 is TGTGCCAGCAGCCCCGGACAGGGGTTCACCAATTCACCCCTCCACTTT. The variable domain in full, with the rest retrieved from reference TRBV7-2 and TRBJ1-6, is GAGVSQSPSNKVTEKGKDVELRCDPISGHTALYWYRQSLGQGLEFLIYFQGNSAPDKSGLPSDRFSAERTGGSVSTLTIQRTQQEDSAVYLCASSPGQGFTNSPLHFGNGTRLTVT.

CDR3 amino acids: CASSPMGGSYQPQHF. The CDR3 region has the DNA TGTGCCAGCAGCCCAATGGGGGGCTCTTATCAGCCCCAGCATTTT. The chain employs TRBV6-1 and TRBJ1-5; maybe TRBD1 (6 bases). The germline V gene encodes CDR1 MNHNS and CDR2 SASEGT. With 6 bases removed from V and 5 bases from J, the gap between germline ends came to 17 bases. This CDR3 spans 15 amino acids.

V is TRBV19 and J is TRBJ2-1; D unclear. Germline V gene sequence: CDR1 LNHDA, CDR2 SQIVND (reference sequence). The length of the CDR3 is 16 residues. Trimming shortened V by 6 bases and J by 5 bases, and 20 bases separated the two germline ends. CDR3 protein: CASSREGRHLNNEQFF. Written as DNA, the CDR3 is TGTGCCAGTAGCAGAGAAGGACGGCACCTTAACAATGAGCAGTTCTTC.

The CDR3 here is CASSVLGTDTQYF. The CDR3 region has the DNA TGTGCCAGCAGTGTCTTGGGGACAGATACGCAGTATTTT. This rearrangement joins TRBV6-6 to TRBJ2-3; D is uncertain. Deletions cut 5 bases from V and 3 bases from J, with 9 bases between. This CDR3 contains 13 residues. The V gene's germline CDR1 is MNHNY and CDR2 SVGAGI (reference sequence).

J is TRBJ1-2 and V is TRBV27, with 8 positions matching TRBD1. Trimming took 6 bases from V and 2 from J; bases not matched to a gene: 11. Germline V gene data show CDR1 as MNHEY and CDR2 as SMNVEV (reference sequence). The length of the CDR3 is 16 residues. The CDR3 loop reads CASSPRGRTGNYGYTF. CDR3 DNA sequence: TGTGCCAGCAGCCCTAGAGGGAGGACAGGGAACTATGGCTACACCTTC.

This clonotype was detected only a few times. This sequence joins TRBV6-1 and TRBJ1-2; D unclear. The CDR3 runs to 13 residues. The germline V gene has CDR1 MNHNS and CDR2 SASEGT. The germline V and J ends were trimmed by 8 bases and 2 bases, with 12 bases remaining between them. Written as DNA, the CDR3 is TGTGCCAGCGGGCGGGATAAAAACTATGGCTACACCTTC. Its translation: CASGRDKNYGYTF.